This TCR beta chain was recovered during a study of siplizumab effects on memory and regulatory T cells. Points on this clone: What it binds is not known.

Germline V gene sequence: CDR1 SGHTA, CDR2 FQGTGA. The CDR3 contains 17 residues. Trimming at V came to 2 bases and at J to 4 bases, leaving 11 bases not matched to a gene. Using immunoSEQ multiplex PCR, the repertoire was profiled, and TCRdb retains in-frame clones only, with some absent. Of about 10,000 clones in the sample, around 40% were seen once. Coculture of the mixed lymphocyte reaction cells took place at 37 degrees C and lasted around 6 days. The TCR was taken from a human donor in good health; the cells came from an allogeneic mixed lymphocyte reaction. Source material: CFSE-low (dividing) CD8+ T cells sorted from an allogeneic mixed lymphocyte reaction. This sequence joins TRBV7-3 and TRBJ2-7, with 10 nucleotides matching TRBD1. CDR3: CASSLGYGQGEGYEQYF. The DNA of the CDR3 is TGTGCCAGCAGCTTAGGCTATGGACAGGGGGAAGGATACGAGCAGTACTTC.